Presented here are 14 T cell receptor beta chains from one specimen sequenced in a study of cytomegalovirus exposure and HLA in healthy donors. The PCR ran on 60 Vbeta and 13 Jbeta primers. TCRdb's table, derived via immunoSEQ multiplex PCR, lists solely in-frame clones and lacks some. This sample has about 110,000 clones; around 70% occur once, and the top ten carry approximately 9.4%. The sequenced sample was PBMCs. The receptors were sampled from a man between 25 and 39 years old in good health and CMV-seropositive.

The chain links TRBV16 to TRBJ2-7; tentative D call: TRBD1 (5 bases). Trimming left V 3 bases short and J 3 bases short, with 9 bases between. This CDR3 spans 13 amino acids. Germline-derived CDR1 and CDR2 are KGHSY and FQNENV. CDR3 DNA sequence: TGTGCCAGCAGCCACAGGGTCAGCTACGAGCAGTACTTC. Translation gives CASSHRVSYEQYF.

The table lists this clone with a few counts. Here the CDR3 reads CASSEEGYGYTF. CDR3 nucleotide sequence: TGTGCCAGCAGTGAAGAGGGGTATGGCTACACCTTC. J is TRBJ1-2 and V is TRBV2; possible D gene TRBD1, 5 bases. Germline V CDR1 and CDR2: SNHLY, FYNNEI. The CDR3 is made up of 12 amino acids. The V end was cut by 1 base, the J end by 5 bases, with 5 bases between.

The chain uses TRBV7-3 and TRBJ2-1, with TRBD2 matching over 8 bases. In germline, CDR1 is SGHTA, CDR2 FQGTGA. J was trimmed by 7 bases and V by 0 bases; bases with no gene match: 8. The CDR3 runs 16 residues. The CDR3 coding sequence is TGTGCCAGCAGCTTAACGCGGGAGGATATCAGGAATGAGCAGTTCTTC. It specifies CASSLTREDIRNEQFF.

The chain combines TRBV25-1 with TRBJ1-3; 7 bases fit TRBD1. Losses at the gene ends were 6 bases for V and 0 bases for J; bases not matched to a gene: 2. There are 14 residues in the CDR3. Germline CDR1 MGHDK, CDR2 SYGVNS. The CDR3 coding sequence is TGTGCCAGCAGGGGACAGCCCTCTGGAAACACCATATATTTT. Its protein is CASRGQPSGNTIYF.

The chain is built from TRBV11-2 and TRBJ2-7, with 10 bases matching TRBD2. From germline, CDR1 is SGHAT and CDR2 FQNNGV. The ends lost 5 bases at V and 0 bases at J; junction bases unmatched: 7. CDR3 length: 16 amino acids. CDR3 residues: CASSKALAGSSYEQYV. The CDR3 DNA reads TGTGCCAGCAGCAAAGCACTAGCGGGGAGCTCCTACGAGCAGTACGTC.

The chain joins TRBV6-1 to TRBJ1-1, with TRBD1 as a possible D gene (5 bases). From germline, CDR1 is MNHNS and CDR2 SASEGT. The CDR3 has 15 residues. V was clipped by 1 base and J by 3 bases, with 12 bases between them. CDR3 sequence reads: CASSEGWGGDTEAFF. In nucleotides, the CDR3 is TGTGCCAGCAGTGAAGGATGGGGAGGGGACACTGAAGCTTTCTTT.

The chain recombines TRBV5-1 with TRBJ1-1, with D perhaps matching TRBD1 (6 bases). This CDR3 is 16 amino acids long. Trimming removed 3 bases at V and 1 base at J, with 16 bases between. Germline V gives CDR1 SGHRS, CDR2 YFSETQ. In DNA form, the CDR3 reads TGCGCCAGCAGCTCCTGGACAGTTAACGCGAACACTGAAGCTTTCTTT. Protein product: CASSSWTVNANTEAFF.

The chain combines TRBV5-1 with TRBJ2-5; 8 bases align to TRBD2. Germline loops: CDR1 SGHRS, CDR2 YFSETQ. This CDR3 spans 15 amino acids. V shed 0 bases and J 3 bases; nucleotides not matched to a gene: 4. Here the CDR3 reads CASSLAPTSEETQYF. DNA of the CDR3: TGCGCCAGCAGCTTGGCCCCGACTAGCGAAGAGACCCAGTACTTC. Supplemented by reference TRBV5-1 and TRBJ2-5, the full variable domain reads KAGVTQTPRYLIKTRGQQVTLSCSPISGHRSVSWYQQTPGQGLQFLFEYFSETQRNKGNFPGRFSGRQFSNSRSEMNVSTLELGDSALYLCASSLAPTSEETQYFGPGTRLLVL.

The CDR3: CASSQVPGAAREAFF. In DNA form, the CDR3 reads TGCGCCAGCAGCCAAGTTCCAGGGGCGGCTCGGGAAGCTTTCTTT. The rearrangement joins TRBV4-1 to TRBJ1-1; the D gene is possibly TRBD1 (6 bases). The CDR3 spans 15 residues. Trimming shortened V by 1 base and J by 8 bases, and 17 bases separated the two germline ends. CDR1 is MGHRA and CDR2 is YSYEKL in the germline V gene.

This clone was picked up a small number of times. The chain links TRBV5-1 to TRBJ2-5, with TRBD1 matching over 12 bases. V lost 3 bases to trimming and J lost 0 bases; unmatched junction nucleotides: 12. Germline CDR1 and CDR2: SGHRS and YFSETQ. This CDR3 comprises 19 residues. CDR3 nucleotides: TGCGCCAGCAGCTCCAGGGGACAGGGGGCTGGAGGGTACCAAGAGACCCAGTACTTC. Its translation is CASSSRGQGAGGYQETQYF.

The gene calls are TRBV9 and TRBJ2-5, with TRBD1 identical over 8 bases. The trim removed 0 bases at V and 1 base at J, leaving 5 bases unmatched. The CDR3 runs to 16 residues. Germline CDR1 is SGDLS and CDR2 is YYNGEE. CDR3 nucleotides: TGTGCCAGCAGCGTAGGAGACAGGGGCCTCCAAGAGACCCAGTACTTC. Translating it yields CASSVGDRGLQETQYF.

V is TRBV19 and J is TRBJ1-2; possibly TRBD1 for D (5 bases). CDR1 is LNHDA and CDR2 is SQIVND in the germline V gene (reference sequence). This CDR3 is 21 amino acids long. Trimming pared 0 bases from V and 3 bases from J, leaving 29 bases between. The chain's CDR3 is CASSIDLGGYRPKGADYGYTF. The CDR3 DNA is TGTGCCAGTAGTATAGATCTTGGGGGGTATCGGCCTAAGGGCGCGGACTATGGCTACACCTTC.

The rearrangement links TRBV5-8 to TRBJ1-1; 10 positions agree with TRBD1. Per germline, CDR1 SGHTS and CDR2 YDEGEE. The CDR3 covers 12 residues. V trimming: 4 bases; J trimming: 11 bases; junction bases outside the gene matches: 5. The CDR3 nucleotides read TGTGCCAGCAGCCTTACGGGACAGGGGGCTTTCTTT. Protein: CASSLTGQGAFF.

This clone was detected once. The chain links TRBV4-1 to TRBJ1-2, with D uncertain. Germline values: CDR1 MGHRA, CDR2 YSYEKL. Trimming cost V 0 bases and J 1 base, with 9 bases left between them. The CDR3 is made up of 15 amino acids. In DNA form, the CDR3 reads TGCGCCAGCAGCCAAGAGCGGTCACTTAACTATGGCTACACCTTC. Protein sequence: CASSQERSLNYGYTF.